This T cell receptor beta chain was sequenced in a study of response to subunit inactivated influenza vaccine (dated by TCRdb to between 2018 and 2020). Broadly, across the study: To follow how T cells responded to a trivalent subunit inactivated influenza vaccine, the researchers relied on deep quantitative profiling of the T cell receptor repertoire.

This clonotype appeared a few times. Its antigen is currently not known. It has no much larger one-base neighbor in the sample; base qualities were not kept. Paper-wide results and their limitations: The authors proposed that each seasonal influenza vaccination may bring in only a limited number of new T cells.

The germline V gene gives CDR1 as SGHDT and CDR2 as YYEEEE. V lost 2 bases and J lost 0 bases; the stretch between them is 14 bases long. The CDR3 contains 16 residues, cysteine and phenylalanine counted. The entry retains the CDR3 DNA only, 48 bases that are in frame from base 1. Library prep was done by RT-PCR. The sequencer listed for this sample is Illumina HiSeq 2500. TCRdb trimmed the raw reads at Q25, called clones with MiXCR and kept productive beta chains. Each entry is one CDR3 protein sequence, shown with its most common DNA and genes. Here the sample has about 570,000 distinct CDR3 sequences; 11% occur a single time. The ten biggest clones cover approximately 11% of the sample. This sample was also put to use in a study of T cells expressing NK-cell markers. The other study reports the following: The TCR beta cDNA libraries were made using 5'RACE template switching, a step that added both a universal primer site and unique molecular identifiers. In sorted CD3+CD56+NKG2C+, CD3+CD56+NKG2C- and CD3+CD56-NKG2C+ T-cell subsets from several donors, TCR beta-chain repertoires were profiled. Among the eight sequenced donors, seven were HCMV-seropositive and one was HCMV-seronegative. To restrict sorting to alphabetaTCR-expressing T cells, an anti-gammadeltaTCR antibody was added in several experiments. For five or six donors, the dominant CD3+CD56+NKG2C+ clonotypes were among the top 10 CD8+ clonotypes and accounted for about 1.0-7.0% of CD8+ T cells. Those dominant clonotypes were again the most abundant among CD3+CD56-NKG2C+ cells in several donors, at about 28.3-65%. It remained unclear whether the expanded NKG2C-expressing T cell clones were specific for HCMV antigens. The study sequenced eight donors, all healthy volunteers chosen at random: three men and five women. HCMV serostatus was determined by detecting HCMV-specific IgG in serum with a commercial ELISA kit. Ficoll density gradient centrifugation was used to isolate peripheral blood mononuclear cells from blood. For a handful of donors, bulk peripheral blood T-cell repertoires were additionally sequenced from unsorted PBMC. Synthesis of cDNA was primed from the TCR beta constant segment and was followed by two consecutive PCR amplification steps. The libraries were sequenced on Illumina HiSeq 2000/2500, MiSeq or NextSeq, producing 2 x 150 bp reads. MIGEC was used to demultiplex reads and group the reads by UMI, and MiTCR was used to assemble and quantify clonotypes. To remove erroneous sequences, TCR cDNA sequences were retained only when supported by two or more reads. The tcR package was used for downstream repertoire analysis, with clonotypes matched between fractions based on CDR3 nucleotide sequence plus V segment. Antigen specificity was annotated against VDJdb with VDJmatch, allowing one amino acid substitution in CDR3.

The sequencing used PBMCs from blood, collected on the day of vaccination. The sequence joins TRBV5-6 to TRBJ2-5, with a tentative D gene TRBD2 over 5 matching bases. The sequence came from a middle-aged man who received an inactivated influenza vaccine. Donor details come from another sample of the same person, matched by shared clones. The bases read TGTGCCAGCAGCTTTTATCGGGGTTCGGACCAAGAGACCCAGTACTTC. The resulting protein is CASSFYRGSDQETQYF.